This T cell receptor beta chain is from a study of T cells after somatic rescue of genetic block. Looked up from germline, CDR1 is MNHNY and CDR2 is SVGAGI (reference sequence). CDR3 size: 12 residues. The V and J ends lost 6 bases and 4 bases respectively, with 7 bases between them. Here immunoSEQ multiplex PCR was the method, and the copy in TCRdb shows in-frame clones only, minus some. The sample has 67,000 or so clones; under 95% are singletons. This clone has only one observation. The sample taken for sequencing was peripheral blood mononuclear cells (PBMCs). The chain has TRBV6-6 and TRBJ1-3; D is perhaps TRBD1 (5 bases). The clonotype originates from a man between 25 and 39 years old. The CDR3 here is CASRGAGNTIYF. The CDR3 coding sequence is TGTGCCAGCAGAGGGGCCGGAAACACCATATATTTT.